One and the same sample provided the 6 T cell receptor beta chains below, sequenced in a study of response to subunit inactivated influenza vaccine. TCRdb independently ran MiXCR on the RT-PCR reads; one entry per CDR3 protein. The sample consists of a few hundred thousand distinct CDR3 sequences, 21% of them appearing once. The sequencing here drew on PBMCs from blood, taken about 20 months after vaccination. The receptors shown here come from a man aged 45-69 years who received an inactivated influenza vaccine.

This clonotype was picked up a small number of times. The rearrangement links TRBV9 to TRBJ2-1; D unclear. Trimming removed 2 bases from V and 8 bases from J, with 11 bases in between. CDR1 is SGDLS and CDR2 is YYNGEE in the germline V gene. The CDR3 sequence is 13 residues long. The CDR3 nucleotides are TGTGCCAGCAGCGTGCGGTGGGCCGATGAGCAGTTCTTC. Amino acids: CASSVRWADEQFF. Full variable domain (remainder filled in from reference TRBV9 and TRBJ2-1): DSGVTQTPKHLITATGQRVTLRCSPRSGDLSVYWYQQSLDQGLQFLIQYYNGEERAKGNILERFSAQQFPDLHSELNLSSLELGDSALYFCASSVRWADEQFFGPGTRLTVL.

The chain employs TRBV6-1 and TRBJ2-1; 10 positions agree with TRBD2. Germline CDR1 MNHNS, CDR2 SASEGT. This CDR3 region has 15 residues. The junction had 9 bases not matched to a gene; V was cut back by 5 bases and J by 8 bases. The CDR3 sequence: CASSPGLATVDEQFF. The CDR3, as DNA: TGTGCCAGCAGTCCGGGACTAGCGACGGTGGATGAGCAGTTCTTC.

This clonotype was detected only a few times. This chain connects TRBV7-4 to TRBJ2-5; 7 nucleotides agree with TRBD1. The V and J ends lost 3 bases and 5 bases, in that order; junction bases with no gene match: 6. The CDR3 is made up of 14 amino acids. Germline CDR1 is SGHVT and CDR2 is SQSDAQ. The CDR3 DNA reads TGTGCCAGCAGCTTTGACAGGGTTGGGGAGACCCAGTACTTC. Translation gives CASSFDRVGETQYF.

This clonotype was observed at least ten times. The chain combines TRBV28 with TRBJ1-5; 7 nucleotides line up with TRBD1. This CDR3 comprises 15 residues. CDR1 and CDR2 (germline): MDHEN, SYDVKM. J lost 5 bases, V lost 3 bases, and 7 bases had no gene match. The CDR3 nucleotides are TGTGCCAGCAGTTTTGTCGGCAGGGGGTATCAGCCCCAGCATTTT. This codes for CASSFVGRGYQPQHF.

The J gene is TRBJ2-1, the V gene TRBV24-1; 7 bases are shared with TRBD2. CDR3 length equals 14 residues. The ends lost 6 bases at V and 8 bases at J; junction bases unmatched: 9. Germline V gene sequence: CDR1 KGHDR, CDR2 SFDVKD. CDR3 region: CATSQGFGGDEQFF. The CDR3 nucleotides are TGTGCCACCAGTCAAGGGTTTGGGGGGGATGAGCAGTTCTTC.

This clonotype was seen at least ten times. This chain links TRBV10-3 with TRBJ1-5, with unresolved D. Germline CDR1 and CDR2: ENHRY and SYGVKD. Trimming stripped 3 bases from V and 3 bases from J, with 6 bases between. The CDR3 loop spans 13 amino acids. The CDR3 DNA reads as TGTGCCATCAGTGACGGAAACAATCAGCCCCAGCATTTT. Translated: CAISDGNNQPQHF.